Below, one TCR beta chain is given with its context. This sample was included in a study of blood T cell repertoires in COVID-19. Original processing notes: It was from reference gene primer amplification that nucleated cell counts were estimated. Libraries were prepared by immunoSEQ multiplex PCR; TCRdb keeps only in-frame clonotypes and omits some of them. V, J and clone size are taken as reported in that table, and D and trimming were inferred from the DNA itself. The table records approximately 180,000 clones, about three quarters of them present only once. CDR3 length: 15 residues. Between the trimmed V and J ends, which lost 4 bases and 0 bases, there was a span of 13 bases. In germline, CDR1 is SGHNT, CDR2 YYREEE (reference sequence).

The source of this sequence is a woman in her sixties or seventies with acute or convalescent COVID-19. The sample comprised peripheral blood. V gene TRBV5-4 combines with J gene TRBJ1-2; D might be TRBD1 (6 bases). CDR3: CASSPRDITNYGYTF. For the CDR3, the DNA is TGTGCCAGCAGCCCCCGGGACATAACTAACTATGGCTACACCTTC. Looking up the rest from reference TRBV5-4 and TRBJ1-2 gives the full variable domain: ETGVTQSPTHLIKTRGQQVTLRCSSQSGHNTVSWYQQALGQGPQFIFQYYREEENGRGNFPPRFSGLQFPNYSSELNVNALELDDSALYLCASSPRDITNYGYTFGSGTRLTVV.